The text below deals with one TCR beta chain. The antigen this receptor binds is unknown. No much larger clone exists at a distance of one base, and base qualities are not known. The time point label, as the study defines it: pretreatment peripheral blood. A total of 29 patients with locally advanced or metastatic urothelial carcinoma, treated at Memorial Sloan Kettering on a trial protocol, made up the cohort. Peripheral blood mononuclear cells were collected pretreatment and during treatment, with between 1 and 8 total time points per patient. The Qiagen DNeasy Blood extraction kit was used to purify genomic DNA from total PBMCs and tumor samples. PBMCs were collected pretreatment and during treatment, and were isolated and stored as previously described. Synthetic TCR analog templates were spiked into each PCR so that absolute template abundance could be estimated from read counts. The immunoSEQ assay was used to amplify TCRbeta CDR3 regions from genomic DNA with bias-controlled V and J gene primers. Sequencing of rearranged TCRbeta segments was done at approximately 20X coverage. Concerning the study's data processing: Sequencing errors were corrected by clustering and CDR3s were annotated against IMGT to assign V, D and J genes. Downstream analyses used only productive TCRbeta rearrangements, leaving out any out-of-frame or stop-codon sequences. Clonality was computed as one minus Shannon entropy normalized by the log of the number of unique productive sequences. Fisher's exact test with Benjamini-Hochberg correction, using a cutoff of adjusted p below 0.01, was how clones that differed between time points or between blood and tumor were identified. The source is immuneACCESS, and TCRdb retained only in-frame sequences with V and J called. Part of the clones is not carried over; for the studies checked, unresolved V genes explain less than half of this, and the remainder is unexplained. Clone size and the V and J calls come from that table; the DNA yielded D and trimming. This sample gives about 50,000 clones in total; about 82% of them show up just once. Clones ranked in the top ten supply 22% of the sample.

These data belong to a study of PD-L1 blockade in urothelial cancer (dated by TCRdb to about 2017). As for the study more broadly: All patients started therapy around 2014 and received atezolizumab 1,200 mg intravenously every 3 weeks. About 90% of the roughly 29 patients were males with bladder-origin urothelial cancer, and 18 of 29 reported a prior smoking history. Patients had an ECOG performance status of 0 or 1 and had received between 0 and 3 prior chemotherapy regimens. Blood samples were analyzed at two time points: 3 weeks after treatment start (second dose) and 6 weeks after treatment start. Blood samples gave median yields of about 150,000 T cells and 80,000 to 90,000 unique TCRs, along with a median clonality of around 0.08. Somatic, immune and clinical correlates of response to PD-L1 blockade with atezolizumab in urothelial cancer were the focus of an exploratory multi-omic analysis. Pretreatment tumor samples and matched peripheral blood, collected serially before and after atezolizumab treatment, underwent TCR sequencing. Progression-free survival longer than 6 months counted as durable clinical benefit, and TCR features were additionally tested against both progression-free and overall survival. Whole exome sequencing and RNA sequencing of pretreatment tumors were performed alongside TCR sequencing in the same patients. Durable clinical benefit was achieved by nine patients but not by the remaining 20. Pretreatment blood TCR-seq was available for around 29 patients, at least one posttreatment blood collection was obtained for 25 or so patients, and tumor TCR-seq was available for 25 or so patients.

Paper-wide results and their limitations: Among patients with durable benefit, tumor-associated TCR clones showed greater expansion in peripheral blood 3 weeks after treatment started (n of about 20, p = 0.022). A pretreatment peripheral blood TCR clonality below the median was linked to improved progression-free and overall survival. Because the sample size was small (n ≈ 27) and many exploratory analyses were performed, the results are intended to be hypothesis-generating.

Trimming costs V 7 bases and J 0 bases, and their ends lie 13 bases apart. Per the germline V gene, MNHNS is the CDR1 and SASEGT is the CDR2. From cysteine to phenylalanine, the CDR3 is 14 amino acids long. The CDR3 DNA has 42 bases and is translated from base 1. In this chain, TRBV6-1 is recombined with TRBJ2-7; the D gene is perhaps TRBD1, on 6 matching bases. The sample in question was PBMCs, obtained around atezolizumab (anti-PD-L1) treatment. The sequence derives from a man in his fifties or sixties with urothelial cancer. This receptor carries the CDR3 CASTSRDISYEQYF. The DNA is TGTGCCAGCACCTCCCGGGACATCTCCTACGAGCAGTACTTC.